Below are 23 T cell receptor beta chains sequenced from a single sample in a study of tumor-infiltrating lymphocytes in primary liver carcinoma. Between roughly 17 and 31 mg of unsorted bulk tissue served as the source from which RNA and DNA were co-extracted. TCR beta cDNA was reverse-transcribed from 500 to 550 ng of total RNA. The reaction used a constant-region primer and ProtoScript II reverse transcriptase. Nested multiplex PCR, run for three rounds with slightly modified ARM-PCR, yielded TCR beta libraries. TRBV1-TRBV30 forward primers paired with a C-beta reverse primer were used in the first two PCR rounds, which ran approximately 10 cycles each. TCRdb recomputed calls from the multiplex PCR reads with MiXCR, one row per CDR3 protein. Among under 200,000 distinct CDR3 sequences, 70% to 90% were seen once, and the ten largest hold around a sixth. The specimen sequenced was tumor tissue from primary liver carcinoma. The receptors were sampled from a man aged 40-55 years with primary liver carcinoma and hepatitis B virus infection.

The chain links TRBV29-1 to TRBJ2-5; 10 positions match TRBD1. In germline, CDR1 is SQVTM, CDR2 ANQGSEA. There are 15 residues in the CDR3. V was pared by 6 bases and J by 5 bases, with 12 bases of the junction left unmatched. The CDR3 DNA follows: TGCAGCGTACGAGTCCCGGGACAGGGGACTGAGACCCAGTACTTC. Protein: CSVRVPGQGTETQYF.

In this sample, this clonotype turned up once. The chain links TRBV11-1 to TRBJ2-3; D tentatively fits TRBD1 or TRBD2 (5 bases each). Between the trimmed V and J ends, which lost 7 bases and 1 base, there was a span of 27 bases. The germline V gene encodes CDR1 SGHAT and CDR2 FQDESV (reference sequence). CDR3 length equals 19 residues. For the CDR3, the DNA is TGTGCCAGCAATTCTGGGGGAAGCTCTGATGGAGTCCGCACAGATACGCAGTATTTT. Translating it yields CASNSGGSSDGVRTDTQYF.

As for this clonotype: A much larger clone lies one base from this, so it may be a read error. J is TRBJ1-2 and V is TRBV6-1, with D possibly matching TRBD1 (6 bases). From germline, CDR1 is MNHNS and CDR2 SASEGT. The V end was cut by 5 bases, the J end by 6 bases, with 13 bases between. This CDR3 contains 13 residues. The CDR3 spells CASSLQGTDGYTF. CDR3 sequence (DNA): TGTGCCAGCAGTCTCCAGGGGACCGATGGCTACACCTTC.

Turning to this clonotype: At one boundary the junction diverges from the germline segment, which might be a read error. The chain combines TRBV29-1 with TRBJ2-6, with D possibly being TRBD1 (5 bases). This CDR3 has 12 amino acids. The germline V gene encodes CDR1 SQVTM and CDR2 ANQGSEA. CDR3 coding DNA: TGCAACGTTGACTCTGGGGCCAAAGTCCTGACTTTC. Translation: CNVDSGAKVLTF.

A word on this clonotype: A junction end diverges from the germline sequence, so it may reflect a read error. The CDR3 DNA sequence: TGTCCCAGCAGCTCGGACATTTCATCTAGTGGCTACATCTTC. It translates to CPSSSDISSSGYIF. This chain connects TRBV5-4 to TRBJ1-2; a weak D match, TRBD1 (5 bases). Germline values: CDR1 SGHNT, CDR2 YYREEE (reference sequence). CDR3 length equals 14 residues.

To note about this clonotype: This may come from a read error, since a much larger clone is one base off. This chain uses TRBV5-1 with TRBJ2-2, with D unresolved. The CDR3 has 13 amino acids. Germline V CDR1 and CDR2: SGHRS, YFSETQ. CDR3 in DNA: TGCGCCAGCCGAGGTTCGAACGCCGGGGAGCTGTTTTTT. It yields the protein CASRGSNAGELFF. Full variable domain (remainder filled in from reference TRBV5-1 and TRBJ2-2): KAGVTQTPRYLIKTRGQQVTLSCSPISGHRSVSWYQQTPGQGLQFLFEYFSETQRNKGNFPGRFSGRQFSNSRSEMNVSTLELGDSALYLCASRGSNAGELFFGEGSRLTVL.

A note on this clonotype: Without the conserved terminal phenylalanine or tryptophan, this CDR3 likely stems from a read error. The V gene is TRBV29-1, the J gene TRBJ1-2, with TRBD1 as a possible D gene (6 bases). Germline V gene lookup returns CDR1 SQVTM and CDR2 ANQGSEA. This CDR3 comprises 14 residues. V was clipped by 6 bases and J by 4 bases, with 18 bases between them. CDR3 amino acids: CSVRYGQSIYGYTL. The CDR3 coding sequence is TGCAGCGTCAGGTATGGACAGTCGATCTATGGCTACACCCTC.

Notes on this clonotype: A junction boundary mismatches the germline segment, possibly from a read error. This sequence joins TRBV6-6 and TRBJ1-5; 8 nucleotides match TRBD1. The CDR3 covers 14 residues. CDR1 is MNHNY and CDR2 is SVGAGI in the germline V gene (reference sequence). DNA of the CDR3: TGTGCCAGTAGCGACAGGGGTAGCAATCAGCGCCAGCATTTT. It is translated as CASSDRGSNQRQHF.

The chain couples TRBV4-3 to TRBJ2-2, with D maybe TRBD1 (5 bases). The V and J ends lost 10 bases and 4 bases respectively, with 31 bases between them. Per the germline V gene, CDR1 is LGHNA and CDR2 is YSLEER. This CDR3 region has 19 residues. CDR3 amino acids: CAISPRSPTRGGSTGELFF. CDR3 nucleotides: TGCGCCATTAGCCCCCGAAGCCCGACAAGGGGTGGCTCCACCGGGGAGCTGTTTTTT.

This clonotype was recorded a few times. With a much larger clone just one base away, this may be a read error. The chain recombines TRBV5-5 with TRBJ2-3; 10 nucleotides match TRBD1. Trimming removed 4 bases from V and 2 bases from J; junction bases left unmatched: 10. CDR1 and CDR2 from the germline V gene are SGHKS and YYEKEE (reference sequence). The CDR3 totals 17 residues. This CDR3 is CASSRGAGTGDTDTQYF. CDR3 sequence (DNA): TGTGCCAGCAGCCGGGGAGCCGGGACAGGGGACACAGATACGCAGTATTTT.

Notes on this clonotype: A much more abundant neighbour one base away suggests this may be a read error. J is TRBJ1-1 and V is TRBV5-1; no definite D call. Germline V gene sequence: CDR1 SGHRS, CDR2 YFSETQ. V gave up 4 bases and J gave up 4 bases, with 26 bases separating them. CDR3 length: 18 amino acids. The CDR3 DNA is TGCGCCAGCAGCCCTTCGTTCTCCCAGTCGGCTAGCGGCACTGAAGCTTTCTTT. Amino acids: CASSPSFSQSASGTEAFF.

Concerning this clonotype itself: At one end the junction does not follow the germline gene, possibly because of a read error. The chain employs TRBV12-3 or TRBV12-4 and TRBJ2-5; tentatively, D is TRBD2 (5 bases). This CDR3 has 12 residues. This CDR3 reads CASGLARETQYF. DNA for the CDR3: TGTGCCAGCGGTTTAGCGAGGGAGACCCAGTACTTC.

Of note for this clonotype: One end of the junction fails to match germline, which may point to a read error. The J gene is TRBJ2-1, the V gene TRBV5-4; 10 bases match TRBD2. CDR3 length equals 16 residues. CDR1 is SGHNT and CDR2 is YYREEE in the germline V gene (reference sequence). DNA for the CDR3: TGTGCCAGCAGCGGACTAGCGGCAAGCTCCTACAATGAGCGGTTATTC. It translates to CASSGLAASSYNERLF.

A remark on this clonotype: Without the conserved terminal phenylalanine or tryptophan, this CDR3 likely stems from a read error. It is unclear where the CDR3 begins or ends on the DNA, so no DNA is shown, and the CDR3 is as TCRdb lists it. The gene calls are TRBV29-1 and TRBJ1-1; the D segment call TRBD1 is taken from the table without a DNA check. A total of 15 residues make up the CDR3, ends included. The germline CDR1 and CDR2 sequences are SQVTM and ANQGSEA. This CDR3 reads CSVGTGWGMNTETFL.

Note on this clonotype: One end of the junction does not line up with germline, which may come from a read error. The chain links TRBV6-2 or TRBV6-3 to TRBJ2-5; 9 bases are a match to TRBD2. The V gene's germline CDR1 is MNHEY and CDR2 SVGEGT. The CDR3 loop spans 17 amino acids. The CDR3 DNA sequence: TGTGCCTGCAGTTATGGTTCAGCGGGAGGAAGTGGAGAGACCCAGTACTTC. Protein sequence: CACSYGSAGGSGETQYF.

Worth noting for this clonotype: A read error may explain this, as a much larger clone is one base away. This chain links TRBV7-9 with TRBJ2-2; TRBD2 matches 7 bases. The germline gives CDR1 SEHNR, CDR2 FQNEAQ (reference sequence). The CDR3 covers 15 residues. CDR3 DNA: TGTGGCAGCAGTAGCGGGCGGGCACCCACCGGGGAGCTGTTTTTT. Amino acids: CGSSSGRAPTGELFF.

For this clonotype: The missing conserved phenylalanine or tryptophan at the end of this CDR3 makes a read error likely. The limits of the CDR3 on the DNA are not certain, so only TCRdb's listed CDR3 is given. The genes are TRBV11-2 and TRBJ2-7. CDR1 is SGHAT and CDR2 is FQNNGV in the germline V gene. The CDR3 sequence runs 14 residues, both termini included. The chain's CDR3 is CASSSNSNSYEHYL.

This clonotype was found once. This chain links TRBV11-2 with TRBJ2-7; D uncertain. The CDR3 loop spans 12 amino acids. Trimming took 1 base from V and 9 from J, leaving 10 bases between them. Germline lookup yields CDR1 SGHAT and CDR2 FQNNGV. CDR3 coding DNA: TGTGCCAGCAGCTTAGCGGTAGGTGTGCAGTACTTC. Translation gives CASSLAVGVQYF. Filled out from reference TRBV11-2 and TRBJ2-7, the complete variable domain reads EAGVAQSPRYKIIEKRQSVAFWCNPISGHATLYWYQQILGQGPKLLIQFQNNGVVDDSQLPKDRFSAERLKGVDSTLKIQPAKLEDSAVYLCASSLAVGVQYFGPGTRLTVT.

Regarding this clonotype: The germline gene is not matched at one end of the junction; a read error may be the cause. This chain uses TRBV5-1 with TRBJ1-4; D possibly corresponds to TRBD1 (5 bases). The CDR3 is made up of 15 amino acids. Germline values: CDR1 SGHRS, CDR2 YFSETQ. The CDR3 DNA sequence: TGCGCCAGCACTCGCGACAGACCTACTAATGTAAAACTGTTTTTT. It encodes CASTRDRPTNVKLFF.

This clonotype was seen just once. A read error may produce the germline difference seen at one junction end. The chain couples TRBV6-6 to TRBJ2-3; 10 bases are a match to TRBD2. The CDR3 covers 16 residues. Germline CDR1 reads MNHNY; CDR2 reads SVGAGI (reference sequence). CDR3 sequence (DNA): TGTGCCACCCGACTAGCGGGTGGTCCCCGCACAGATACGCACTATTTT. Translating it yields CATRLAGGPRTDTHYF.

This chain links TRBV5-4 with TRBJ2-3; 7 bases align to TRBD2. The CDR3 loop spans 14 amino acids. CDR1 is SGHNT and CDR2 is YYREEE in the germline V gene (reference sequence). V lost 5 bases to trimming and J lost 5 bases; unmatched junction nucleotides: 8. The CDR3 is CASSRGTTRDTQYF. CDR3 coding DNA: TGTGCCAGCAGTCGGGGGACTACCAGAGATACGCAGTATTTT.

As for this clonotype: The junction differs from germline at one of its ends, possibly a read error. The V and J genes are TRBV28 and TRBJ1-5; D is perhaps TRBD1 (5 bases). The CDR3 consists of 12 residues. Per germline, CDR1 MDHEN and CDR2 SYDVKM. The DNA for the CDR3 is TGTGCCAGCAGTTTGAGGGGTCAGTCCCAGCATTTT. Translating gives CASSLRGQSQHF.

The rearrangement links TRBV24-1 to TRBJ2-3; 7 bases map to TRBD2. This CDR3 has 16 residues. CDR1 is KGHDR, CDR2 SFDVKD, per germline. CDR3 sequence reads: CVTSGRGTTSTDTQYF. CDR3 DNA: TGTGTCACGAGTGGGAGGGGAACGACTAGCACAGATACGCAGTATTTT.